The T cell receptor beta chain under discussion was sequenced for a study of memory CD4+ T cells and cytomegalovirus serostatus. With regard to this clone: As yet, its antigen is unknown.

Study-level points and caveats: About 40% of the roughly 160 known CMV-associated TCRbeta sequences appeared in CD4+ memory.

The sort gate was single viable CD3+CD4+CD8-CD45RO+ cells for memory CD4+ T cells. Method: immunoSEQ multiplex PCR; TCRdb's copy keeps in-frame clones and lacks some. The sample holds about 42,000 clones, 65% to 80% seen once. Trimming removed 6 bases from V and 2 bases from J, with 8 bases in between. The CDR3 totals 12 residues. CDR1 and CDR2 (germline): SNHLY, FYNNEI. This TCR came from an adult in good health and CMV-seronegative. This chain joins TRBV2 and TRBJ2-7; D ambiguous. The sequencing input was memory CD4+ T cells from blood. In DNA, the CDR3 is TGTGCCAGCAGGGACGGAACCTACGAGCAGTACTTC. It encodes CASRDGTYEQYF.